These T cell receptor beta chains were read from a single sample in a study of PD-L1 blockade in urothelial cancer. This table comes from immunoSEQ multiplex PCR, and its TCRdb copy is limited to in-frame clones, with some not included. The table has over 100,000 clones, approximately 90% seen once. The material was PBMCs, obtained around atezolizumab (anti-PD-L1) treatment. The source is a man in his 60s with urothelial cancer. CDR3s include the opening cysteine and the closing phenylalanine or tryptophan. The D gene is left open where the match is weak. Clone size, where shown, is once, few, many, or a class for clones that have expanded.

TRBJ2-3 TRBV19 . . CASNEGYGVGTDTQYF TGTGCCAGTAACGAGGGCTACGGGGTTGGCACAGATACGCAGTATTTT
TRBJ2-1 TRBV18 . . CASSPPARVRNEQFF TGTGCCAGCTCACCACCCGCCAGGGTCAGGAATGAGCAGTTCTTC
TRBJ2-1 TRBV5-5 . TRBD1 CASSLRTGGVNEQFF TGTGCCAGCAGCTTACGGACAGGGGGAGTCAATGAGCAGTTCTTC
TRBJ1-1 TRBV19 . . CASSTTGVNTEAFF TGTGCCAGTAGTACTACAGGAGTAAACACTGAAGCTTTCTTT
TRBJ1-1 TRBV5-6 . TRBD1 CASSVRDRGKKNTEAFF TGTGCCAGCAGCGTCCGAGACAGGGGGAAGAAAAACACTGAAGCTTTCTTT
TRBJ1-1 TRBV10-2 . . CASSDRQGTEAFF TGCGCCAGCAGTGACCGGCAGGGGACTGAAGCTTTCTTT
TRBJ2-5 TRBV28 . . CASSLRGTETQYF TGTGCCAGCAGTTTAAGGGGTACCGAGACCCAGTACTTC
TRBJ2-3 TRBV5-1 . TRBD2 CASSVQPGLAGGDTQYF TGCGCCAGCAGCGTACAACCGGGACTAGCGGGGGGGGATACGCAGTATTTT
TRBJ1-5 TRBV15 . . CATSRDRQRFNQPQHF TGTGCCACCAGCAGAGATAGACAGCGTTTCAATCAGCCCCAGCATTTT
TRBJ1-1 TRBV27 . TRBD1 CASRDRVNTEAFF TGTGCCAGCAGGGACAGGGTGAACACTGAAGCTTTCTTT
TRBJ1-1 TRBV30 . . CAWSRRRNTEAFF TGTGCCTGGAGTAGGCGGCGGAACACTGAAGCTTTCTTT
TRBJ2-7 TRBV29-1 few TRBD1 CSVYRDSPYEQYF TGCAGCGTTTACCGGGACAGTCCCTACGAGCAGTACTTC
TRBJ2-7 TRBV10-3 . . CAISESNNRPYEQYF TGTGCCATCAGTGAGTCGAATAACAGACCCTACGAGCAGTACTTC
TRBJ1-2 TRBV2 . . CASSELDGDYGYTF TGTGCCAGCAGTGAACTAGACGGGGACTATGGCTACACCTTC
TRBJ1-5 TRBV28 . . CAVLGGDRSNQPQHF TGTGCCGTTCTCGGAGGGGACCGTAGCAATCAGCCCCAGCATTTT
TRBJ2-7 TRBV5-6 . TRBD1 CASSPLTGARSYEQYF TGTGCCAGCAGCCCCCTGACAGGGGCCCGCTCCTACGAGCAGTACTTC
TRBJ1-6 TRBV5-1 . TRBD1 CASSLYGTGDSPLHF TGCGCCAGCAGCTTGTACGGGACAGGGGATTCACCCCTCCACTTT
TRBJ2-2 TRBV18 . . CASSPPARSTGELFF TGTGCCAGCTCACCACCGGCCAGGTCCACCGGGGAGCTGTTTTTT
TRBJ2-1 TRBV28 . TRBD2 CASSSSGGANSYNEQFF TGTGCCAGCAGCTCCTCGGGGGGGGCAAACTCCTACAATGAGCAGTTCTTC
TRBJ2-7 TRBV7-3 . . CASSPGGATYEQYF TGTGCCAGCAGCCCGGGTGGGGCGACGTACGAGCAGTACTTC
TRBJ1-4 TRBV27 . . CASSFLQGNEKLFF TGTGCCAGCAGTTTTCTACAGGGTAATGAAAAACTGTTTTTT
TRBJ2-3 TRBV5-4 . . CASSPTGRGASTDTQYF TGTGCCAGCAGCCCGACAGGGCGCGGGGCTAGCACAGATACGCAGTATTTT
TRBJ2-1 TRBV7-2 . . CASSLSPIVNNEQFF TGTGCCAGCAGCTTATCCCCAATAGTAAACAATGAGCAGTTCTTC
TRBJ1-1 TRBV19 . TRBD1 CASIPSGQGHVEAFF TGTGCCAGTATTCCCTCGGGACAGGGCCATGTGGAAGCTTTCTTT
TRBJ2-7 TRBV5-1 . . CASSLVEGGEQYF TGCGCCAGCAGCTTGGTGGAGGGCGGCGAGCAGTACTTC
TRBJ1-4 TRBV5-1 once TRBD1 CASSSTGTGAEKLFF TGCGCCAGCAGCTCGACCGGGACAGGGGCGGAAAAACTGTTTTTT
TRBJ2-6 TRBV5-1 once . CASSYGQTGFSGANVLTF TGCGCCAGCAGCTACGGACAGACCGGGTTCTCTGGGGCCAACGTCCTGACTTTC
TRBJ2-3 TRBV5-8 few . CASSSMKGGTDTQYF TGTGCCAGCAGCTCCATGAAGGGGGGCACAGATACGCAGTATTTT